This TCR beta chain was identified in a study of T cells in Graves' hyperthyroidism and ophthalmopathy. Whole-study context: Blood was drawn when the patient was first diagnosed and still untreated.

This clonotype showed up many times. The antigen remains unidentified. The CDR3 is 14 amino acids. Germline CDR1 is LNHNV and CDR2 is YYDKDF (reference sequence). V gave up 1 base and J gave up 1 base, with 5 bases separating them. Study-wide findings and caveats: In the analysis, a 13 V-J model separated ophthalmopathy from stable hyperthyroidism.

There were TCR beta CDR3 regions amplified from RNA transcripts. With the HTBI primer set, the TCR CDR3 went through a first round of RT-PCR. TCRdb redid the calling of the multiplex PCR reads with MiXCR, one entry per CDR3 protein. Of under 400,000 distinct CDR3 sequences listed, about a sixth are singletons. V and J are TRBV15 and TRBJ1-5; no definite D call. Sequencing was carried out using blood. This clonotype was obtained from a woman aged 18 to 35 with Graves' hyperthyroidism that later progressed to Graves' ophthalmopathy. CDR3 amino acids: CATSRAGSNQPQHF. The CDR3 DNA reads TGTGCCACCAGCAGAGCCGGGAGCAATCAGCCCCAGCATTTT.